This T cell receptor beta chain derives from a study of cytomegalovirus exposure and HLA in healthy donors. Sequenced by immunoSEQ multiplex PCR; TCRdb stores in-frame clones only, minus some. The sample records 260,000 or so clones, roughly 90% being singletons. Germline CDR1 reads SNHLY; CDR2 reads FYNNEI. Trimming left V 6 bases short and J 2 bases short, with 14 bases between. CDR3 size: 14 residues. This clonotype was obtained from a woman aged 18-29 years in good health and CMV-seronegative. Sequencing was performed on PBMCs. The chain has TRBV2 and TRBJ2-7, with D tentatively TRBD1 (6 bases). The DNA for the CDR3 is TGTGCCAGCAGCGCGGGTGGGGGCCCCTACGAGCAGTACTTC. Its translation is CASSAGGGPYEQYF.